This entry concerns a single TCR beta chain. These data are taken from a study of regulatory T cells in long-lasting Graves disease. Trimming took off 6 bases at V and 7 bases at J, with 15 bases between the two ends. The CDR3 is 13 amino acids. Time point noted: persistent/refractory GD, antithyroid drugs over 5 years with positive TRAb. The TCR library used RNA extracted from PBMCs. Sequencing libraries for TCR beta were prepared with iRepertoire HTBI primers and Arm-PCR of CDR3 regions. In TCRdb, the multiplex PCR reads were re-called with MiXCR into one record per CDR3 protein. Among about 460,000 distinct CDR3 sequences listed, under 25% were seen once.

This TCR was sampled from a female donor with Graves disease. The chain uses TRBV12-3 or TRBV12-4 and TRBJ2-5; D not resolved. The input for sequencing was peripheral blood mononuclear cells (PBMCs), taken when the disease was refractory, from a patient treated with antithyroid drugs. The CDR3 loop reads CASSPGPEGTQYF. As DNA, the CDR3 is TGTGCCAGCAGCCCTGGGCCCGAAGGGACCCAGTACTTC.